The T cell receptor (beta chain) described here comes from a study of blood T cells in healthy people across ages. Study results and limitations: Older age went with lower TCR beta diversity per million T cells, in a roughly linear way. Long-lived donors carried more naive CD4+ cells and greater diversity than aged donors.

This clonotype occurred many times. What it recognizes is unknown. The V gene's germline CDR1 is SEHNR and CDR2 FQNEAQ (reference sequence). The CDR3 runs 14 residues. Between the trimmed V and J ends, which lost 4 bases and 2 bases, there was a span of 12 bases. A second PCR, run for about 6 to 11 cycles, used a sample-barcoded 5' primer plus a J-beta primer mix. Each cDNA was tagged by a template-switch adaptor containing 12 random nucleotides. TCRdb re-derived calls from the 5' RACE reads in MiXCR, one entry per CDR3 protein. The sample has about 1.4 million distinct CDR3 sequences, roughly 64% seen once; the top ten hold 5.5% to 8%.

This chain connects TRBV7-9 to TRBJ2-7; D perhaps matches TRBD1 (6 bases). This TCR was sampled from a man between 18 and 35 years old in good health. Sequences were obtained from blood. The CDR3 here is CASSSTGATYEQYF. The CDR3 DNA reads TGTGCCAGCAGCTCGACAGGCGCCACCTACGAGCAGTACTTC. The variable domain in full, with the rest retrieved from reference TRBV7-9 and TRBJ2-7, is DTGVSQNPRHKITKRGQNVTFRCDPISEHNRLYWYRQTLGQGPEFLTYFQNEAQLEKSRLLSDRFSAERPKGSFSTLEIQRTEQGDSAMYLCASSSTGATYEQYFGPGTRLTVT.